The clone carrying this T cell receptor (beta chain) has only a few counts. The antigen remains unidentified. The PCR used 60 Vbeta and 13 Jbeta primers. TCRdb's copy holds only in-frame clones and misses some; the assay was immunoSEQ multiplex PCR. This sample has approximately 220,000 clones, with 76% found just once. The entry originates in a study of cytomegalovirus exposure and HLA in healthy donors. The study's findings and limits: It has been reported that TCR beta sequences accurately predicted the HLA-A and HLA-B alleles of most subjects. HLA alleles showed associations with 16,951 TCR beta sequences in a later analysis, at a 0.05 false discovery rate.

The receptor was isolated from a man in his late teens or twenties in good health and CMV-seronegative. Sequenced: PBMCs.

CDR3: CASSLTLGGSTDTQYF. CDR3 sequence (DNA): TGTGCCAGCAGCCTAACACTAGGCGGGAGCACAGATACGCAGTATTTT. The chain joins TRBV7-9 to TRBJ2-3; tentatively, D is TRBD2 (5 bases). From germline, CDR1 is SEHNR and CDR2 FQNEAQ (reference sequence). The V and J ends lost 5 bases and 0 bases respectively, with 15 bases between them. The CDR3 spans 16 residues.